This TCR beta chain was profiled in a study of response to subunit inactivated influenza vaccine. General observations from the study: With each seasonal influenza vaccination, the authors suggested, few new T cells are recruited.

The ends were cut back, 5 bases at V and 0 bases at J, with 11 bases in the middle. The CDR3 has 14 residues. The V gene's germline CDR1 is SQVTM and CDR2 ANQGSEA. To note about this clonotype: Its antigen remains unknown.

TCRdb itself ran the RT-PCR reads through MiXCR, one entry per CDR3 protein. Of about 800,000 distinct CDR3 sequences in the sample, approximately 22% were seen once. The TCR was taken from a man aged 50-59 years who received an inactivated influenza vaccine. This chain connects TRBV29-1 to TRBJ2-4; no clear D gene. Source: PBMCs from blood, taken around 5 days after vaccination. Here the CDR3 reads CSVQNVLAKNIQYF. In DNA, the CDR3 is TGCAGCGTTCAGAACGTTTTAGCCAAAAACATTCAGTACTTC.